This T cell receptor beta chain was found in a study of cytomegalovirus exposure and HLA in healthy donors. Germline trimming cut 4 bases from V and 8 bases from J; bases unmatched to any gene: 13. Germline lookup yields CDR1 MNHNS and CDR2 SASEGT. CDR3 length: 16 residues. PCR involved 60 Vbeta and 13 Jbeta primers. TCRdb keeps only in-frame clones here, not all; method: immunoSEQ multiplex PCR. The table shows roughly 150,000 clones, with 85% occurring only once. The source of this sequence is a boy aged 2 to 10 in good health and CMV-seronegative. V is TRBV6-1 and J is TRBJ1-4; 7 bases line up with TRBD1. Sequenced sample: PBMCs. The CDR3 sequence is CASSVSHRGGREKLFF. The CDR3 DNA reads TGTGCCAGCAGTGTTTCTCACAGGGGTGGGAGGGAAAAACTGTTTTTT.